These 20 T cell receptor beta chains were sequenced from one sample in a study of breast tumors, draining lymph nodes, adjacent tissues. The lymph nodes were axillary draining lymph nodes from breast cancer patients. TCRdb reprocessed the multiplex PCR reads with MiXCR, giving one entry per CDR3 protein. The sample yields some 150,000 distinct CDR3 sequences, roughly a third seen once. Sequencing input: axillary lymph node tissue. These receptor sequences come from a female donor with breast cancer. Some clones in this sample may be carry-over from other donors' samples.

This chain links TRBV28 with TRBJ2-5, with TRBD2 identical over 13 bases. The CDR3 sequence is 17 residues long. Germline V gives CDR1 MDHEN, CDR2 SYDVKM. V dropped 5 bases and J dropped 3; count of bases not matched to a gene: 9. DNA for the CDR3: TGTGCCAGCAGTCGAACTAGCGGGGGGGCCCTAAAAGAGACCCAGTACTTC. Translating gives CASSRTSGGALKETQYF. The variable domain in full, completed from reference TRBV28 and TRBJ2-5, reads DVKVTQSSRYLVKRTGEKVFLECVQDMDHENMFWYRQDPGLGLRLIYFSYDVKMKEKGDIPEGYSVSREKKERFSLILESASTNQTSMYLCASSRTSGGALKETQYFGPGTRLLVL.

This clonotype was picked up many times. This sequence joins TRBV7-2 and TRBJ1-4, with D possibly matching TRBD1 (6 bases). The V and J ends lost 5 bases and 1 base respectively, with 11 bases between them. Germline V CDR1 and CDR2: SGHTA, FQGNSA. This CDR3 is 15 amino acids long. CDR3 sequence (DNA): TGTGCCAGCAGCCCAGAACAGGGAACTAATGAAAAACTGTTTTTT. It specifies CASSPEQGTNEKLFF.

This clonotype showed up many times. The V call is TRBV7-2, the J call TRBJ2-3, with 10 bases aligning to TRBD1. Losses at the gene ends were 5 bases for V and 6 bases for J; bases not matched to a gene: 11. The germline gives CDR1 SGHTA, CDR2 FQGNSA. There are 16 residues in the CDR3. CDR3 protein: CASSPNPGQGRDTQYF. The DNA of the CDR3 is TGTGCCAGCAGCCCGAACCCGGGACAGGGGAGGGATACGCAGTATTTT. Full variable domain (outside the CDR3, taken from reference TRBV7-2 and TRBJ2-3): GAGVSQSPSNKVTEKGKDVELRCDPISGHTALYWYRQSLGQGLEFLIYFQGNSAPDKSGLPSDRFSAERTGGSVSTLTIQRTQQEDSAVYLCASSPNPGQGRDTQYFGPGTRLTVL.

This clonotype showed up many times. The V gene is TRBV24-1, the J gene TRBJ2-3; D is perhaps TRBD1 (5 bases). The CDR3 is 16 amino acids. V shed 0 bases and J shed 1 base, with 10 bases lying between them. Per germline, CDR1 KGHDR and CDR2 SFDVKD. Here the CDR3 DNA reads TGTGCCACCAGTGATTTGCAATTAGGGGGCACAGATACGCAGTATTTT. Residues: CATSDLQLGGTDTQYF.

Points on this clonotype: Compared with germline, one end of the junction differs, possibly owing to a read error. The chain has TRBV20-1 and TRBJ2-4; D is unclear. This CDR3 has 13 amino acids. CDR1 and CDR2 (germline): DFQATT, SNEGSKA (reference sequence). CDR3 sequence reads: CSARRPGENTQYF. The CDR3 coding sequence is TGCAGTGCTAGACGACCTGGAGAAAACACTCAGTACTTC.

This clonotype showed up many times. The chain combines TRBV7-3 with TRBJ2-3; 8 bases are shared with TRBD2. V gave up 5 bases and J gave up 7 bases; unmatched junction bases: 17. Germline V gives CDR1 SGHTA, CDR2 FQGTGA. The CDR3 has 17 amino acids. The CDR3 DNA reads TGTGCCAGCAGCCCATTCTCCGGGACTAGTCAATCGCATACGCAGTATTTT. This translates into CASSPFSGTSQSHTQYF. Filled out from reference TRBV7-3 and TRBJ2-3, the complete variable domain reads GAGVSQTPSNKVTEKGKYVELRCDPISGHTALYWYRQSLGQGPEFLIYFQGTGAADDSGLPNDRFFAVRPEGSVSTLKIQRTERGDSAVYLCASSPFSGTSQSHTQYFGPGTRLTVL.

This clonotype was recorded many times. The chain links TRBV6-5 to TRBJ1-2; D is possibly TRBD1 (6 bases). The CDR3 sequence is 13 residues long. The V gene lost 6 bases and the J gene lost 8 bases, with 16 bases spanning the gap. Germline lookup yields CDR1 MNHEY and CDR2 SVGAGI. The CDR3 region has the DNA TGTGCCAGCAGCATTACATCGGGGGCGGGCTACACCTTC. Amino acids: CASSITSGAGYTF.

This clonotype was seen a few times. CDR3 loop: CASSFVRWGPVGPLHF. For the CDR3, the DNA is TGTGCCAGCAGCTTTGTCCGATGGGGACCGGTGGGACCCCTCCACTTT. The chain couples TRBV12-1 to TRBJ1-6; the DNA was not used to check the table's D call, TRBD1. TRBV12-1 is designated a pseudogene. The CDR3 has 16 amino acids.

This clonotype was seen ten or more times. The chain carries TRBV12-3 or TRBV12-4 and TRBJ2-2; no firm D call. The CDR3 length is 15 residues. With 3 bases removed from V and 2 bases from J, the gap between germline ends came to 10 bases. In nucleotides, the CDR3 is TGTGCCAGCAGTTTTGGTACACTAAACACCGGGGAGCTGTTTTTT. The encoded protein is CASSFGTLNTGELFF.

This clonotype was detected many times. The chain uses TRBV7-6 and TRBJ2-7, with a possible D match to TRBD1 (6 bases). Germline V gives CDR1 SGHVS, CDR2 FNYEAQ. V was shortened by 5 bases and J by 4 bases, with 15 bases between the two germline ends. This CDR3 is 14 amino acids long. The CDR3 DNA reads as TGTGCCAGCAGCAGCACAGGGTTTGGATACGAGCAGTACTTC. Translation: CASSSTGFGYEQYF.

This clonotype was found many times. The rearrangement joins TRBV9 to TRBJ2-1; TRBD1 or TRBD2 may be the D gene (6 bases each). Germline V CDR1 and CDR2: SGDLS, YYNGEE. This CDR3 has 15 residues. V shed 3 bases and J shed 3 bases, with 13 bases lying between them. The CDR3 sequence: CASSARGGIYNEQFF. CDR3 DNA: TGTGCCAGCAGCGCCAGAGGGGGGATCTACAATGAGCAGTTCTTC. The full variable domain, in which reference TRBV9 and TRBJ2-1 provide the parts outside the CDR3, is DSGVTQTPKHLITATGQRVTLRCSPRSGDLSVYWYQQSLDQGLQFLIQYYNGEERAKGNILERFSAQQFPDLHSELNLSSLELGDSALYFCASSARGGIYNEQFFGPGTRLTVL.

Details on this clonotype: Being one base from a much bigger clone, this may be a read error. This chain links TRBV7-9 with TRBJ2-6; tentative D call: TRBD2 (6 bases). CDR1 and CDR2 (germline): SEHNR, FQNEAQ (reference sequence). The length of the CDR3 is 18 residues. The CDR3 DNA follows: TGTGCCAGCAGCTACCCGCCGGGGGTTAGCTCTGGGGCCCACGTCCTGACTTTC. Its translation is CASSYPPGVSSGAHVLTF.

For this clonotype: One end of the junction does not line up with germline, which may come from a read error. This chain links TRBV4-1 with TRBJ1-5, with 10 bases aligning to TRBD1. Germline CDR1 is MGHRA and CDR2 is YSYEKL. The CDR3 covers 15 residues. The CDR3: CANSQLTGGGQPQHF. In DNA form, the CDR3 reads TGCGCCAACAGCCAACTGACAGGGGGCGGTCAGCCCCAGCATTTT.

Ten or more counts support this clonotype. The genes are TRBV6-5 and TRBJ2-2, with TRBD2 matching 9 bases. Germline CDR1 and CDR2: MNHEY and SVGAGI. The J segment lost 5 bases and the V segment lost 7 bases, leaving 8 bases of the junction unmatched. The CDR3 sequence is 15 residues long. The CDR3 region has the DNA TGTGCCAGCAAGGTTGTTGGACTAGCGACCGGGGAGCTGTTTTTT. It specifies CASKVVGLATGELFF.

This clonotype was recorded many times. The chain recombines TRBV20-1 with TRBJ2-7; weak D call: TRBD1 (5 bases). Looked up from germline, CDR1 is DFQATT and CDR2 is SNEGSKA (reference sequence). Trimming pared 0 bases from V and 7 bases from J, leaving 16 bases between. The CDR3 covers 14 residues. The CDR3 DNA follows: TGCAGTGCTAGAGAACCGACAGCCCAAGGGGAGCAGTACTTC. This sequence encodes CSAREPTAQGEQYF.

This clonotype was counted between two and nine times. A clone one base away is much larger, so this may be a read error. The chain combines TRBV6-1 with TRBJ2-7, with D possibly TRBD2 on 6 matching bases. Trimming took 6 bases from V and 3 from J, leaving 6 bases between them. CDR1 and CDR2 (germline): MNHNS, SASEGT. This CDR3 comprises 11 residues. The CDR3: CASRRDYEQYF. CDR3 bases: TGTGCCAGCAGGCGGGACTACGAGCAGTACTTC.

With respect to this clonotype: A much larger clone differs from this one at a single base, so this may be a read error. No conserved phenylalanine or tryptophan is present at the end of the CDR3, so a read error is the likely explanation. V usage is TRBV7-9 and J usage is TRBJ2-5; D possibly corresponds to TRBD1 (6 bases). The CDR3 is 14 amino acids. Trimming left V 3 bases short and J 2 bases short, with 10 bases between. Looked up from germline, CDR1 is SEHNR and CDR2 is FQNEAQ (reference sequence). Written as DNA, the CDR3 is TGTGCCAGCAGCTTTAGTGGACAGCAAGAGACCCAGTACCTC. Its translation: CASSFSGQQETQYL.

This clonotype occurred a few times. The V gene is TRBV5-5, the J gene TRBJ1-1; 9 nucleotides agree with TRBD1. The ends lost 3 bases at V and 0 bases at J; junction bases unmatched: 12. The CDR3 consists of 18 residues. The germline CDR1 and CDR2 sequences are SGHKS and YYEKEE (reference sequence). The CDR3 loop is CASSSRTGVGDMNTEAFF. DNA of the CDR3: TGTGCCAGCAGCTCAAGGACAGGGGTGGGGGACATGAACACTGAAGCTTTCTTT. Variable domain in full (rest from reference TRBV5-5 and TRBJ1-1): DAGVTQSPTHLIKTRGQQVTLRCSPISGHKSVSWYQQVLGQGPQFIFQYYEKEERGRGNFPDRFSARQFPNYSSELNVNALLLGDSALYLCASSSRTGVGDMNTEAFFGQGTRLTVV.

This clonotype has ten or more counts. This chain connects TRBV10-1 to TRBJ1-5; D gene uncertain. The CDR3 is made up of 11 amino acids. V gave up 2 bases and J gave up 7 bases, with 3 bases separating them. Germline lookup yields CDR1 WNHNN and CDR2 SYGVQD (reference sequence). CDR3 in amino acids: CASSEVQPQHF. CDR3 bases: TGCGCCAGCAGTGAGGTGCAGCCCCAGCATTTT.

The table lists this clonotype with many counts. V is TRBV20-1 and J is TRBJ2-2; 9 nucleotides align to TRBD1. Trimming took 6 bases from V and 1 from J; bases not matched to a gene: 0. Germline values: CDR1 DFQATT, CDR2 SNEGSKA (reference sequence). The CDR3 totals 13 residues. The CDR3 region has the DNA TGCAGTGCGGGACAGGGGAACACCGGGGAGCTGTTTTTT. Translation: CSAGQGNTGELFF.